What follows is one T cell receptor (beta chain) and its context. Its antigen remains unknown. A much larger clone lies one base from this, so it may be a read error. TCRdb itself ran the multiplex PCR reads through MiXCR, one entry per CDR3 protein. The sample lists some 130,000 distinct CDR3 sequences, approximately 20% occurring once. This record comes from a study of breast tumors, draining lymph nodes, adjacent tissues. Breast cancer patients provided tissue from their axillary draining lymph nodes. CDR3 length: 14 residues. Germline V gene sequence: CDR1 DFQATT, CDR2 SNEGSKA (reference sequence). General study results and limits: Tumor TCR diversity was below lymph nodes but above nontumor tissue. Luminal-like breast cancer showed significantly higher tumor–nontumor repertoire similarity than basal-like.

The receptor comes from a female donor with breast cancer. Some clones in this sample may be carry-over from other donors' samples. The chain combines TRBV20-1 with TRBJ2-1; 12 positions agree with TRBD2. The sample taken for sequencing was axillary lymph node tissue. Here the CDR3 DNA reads TGCGGTGCCCAAGGACTAGCGGGATACAATGAGCAGTTCTTC. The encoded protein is CGAQGLAGYNEQFF.